This TCR beta chain was documented in a study of blood T cell repertoires in COVID-19. Repertoires were generated with immunoSEQ multiplex PCR, while TCRdb's copy carries only in-frame clones and drops some. The sample lists more than 250,000 clones; nearly 90% were seen once. CDR1 is GTSNPN, CDR2 SVGIG, per germline (reference sequence). V was clipped by 0 bases and J by 6 bases, with 12 bases between them. The CDR3 covers 14 residues. This clonotype was sampled from a woman in her 30s who had recovered from COVID-19. This chain connects TRBV30 to TRBJ1-5; no definite D call. Source material: PBMCs or T cells enriched from blood (not recorded which). The CDR3 loop is CAWSVRRGGQPQHF. CDR3 coding DNA: TGTGCCTGGAGTGTACGTCGAGGTGGTCAGCCCCAGCATTTT.